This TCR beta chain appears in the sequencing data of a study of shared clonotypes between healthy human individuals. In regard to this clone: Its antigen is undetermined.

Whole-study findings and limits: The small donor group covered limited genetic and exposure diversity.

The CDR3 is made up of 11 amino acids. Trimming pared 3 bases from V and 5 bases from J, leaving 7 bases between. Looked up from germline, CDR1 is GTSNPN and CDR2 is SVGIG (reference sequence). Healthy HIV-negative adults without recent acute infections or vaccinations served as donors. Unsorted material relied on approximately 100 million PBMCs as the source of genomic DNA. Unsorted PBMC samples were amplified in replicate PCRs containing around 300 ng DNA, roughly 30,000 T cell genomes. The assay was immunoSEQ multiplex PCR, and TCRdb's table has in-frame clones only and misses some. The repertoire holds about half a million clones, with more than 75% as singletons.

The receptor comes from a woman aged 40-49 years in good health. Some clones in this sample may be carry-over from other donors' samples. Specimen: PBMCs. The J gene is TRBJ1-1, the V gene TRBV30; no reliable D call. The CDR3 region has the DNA TGTGCCTGGAGGATGGTGACTGAAGCTTTCTTT. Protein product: CAWRMVTEAFF.